The 22 T cell receptor beta chains below were found in one sample sequenced in a study of PD-1 blockade in classical Hodgkin lymphoma. Time point in this sample: cycle 4 day 1 (C4D1), after more than five weeks of nivolumab. Every one of the patients relapsed after autologous stem cell transplantation (brentuximab vedotin exposure was variable). Using magnetic negative selection, the CD4+ T cells were separated out of thawed PBMCs. The data were produced by immunoSEQ multiplex PCR, yet TCRdb's version contains in-frame clones alone and is incomplete. This table has under 15,000 clones, roughly 83% appearing once. The specimen comprised CD4+ T cells from blood, sampled before the fourth cycle of nivolumab. The receptors here all came from a human donor with classical Hodgkin lymphoma.

The V gene is TRBV30, the J gene TRBJ2-1; no clear D gene. Germline V lookup: CDR1 GTSNPN, CDR2 SVGIG (reference sequence). V gave up 4 bases and J gave up 1 base, with 11 bases separating them. This CDR3 region has 14 residues. The DNA for the CDR3 is TGTGCCTGGAAGGGCAGTCCGTCCTACAATGAGCAGTTCTTC. Amino acids: CAWKGSPSYNEQFF.

This sequence joins TRBV4-3 and TRBJ2-5; D might be TRBD2 (5 bases). CDR3 length: 17 amino acids. CDR1 and CDR2 (germline): LGHNA, YSLEER. Trimming pared 0 bases from V and 5 bases from J, leaving 19 bases between. As DNA, the CDR3 is TGCGCCAGCAGCCAAGACCCACCGGGCCCAGGAGGCGAGACCCAGTACTTC. Translation gives CASSQDPPGPGGETQYF.

The chain joins TRBV28 to TRBJ1-3, with a tentative D call TRBD1 (6 bases). V lost 7 bases to trimming and J lost 1 base, with 8 bases between them. Germline V gives CDR1 MDHEN, CDR2 SYDVKM. CDR3 length: 13 residues. CDR3 protein: CASNTGSGNTIYF. CDR3 DNA sequence: TGTGCCAGCAATACAGGGTCTGGAAACACCATATATTTT.

The rearrangement uses TRBV20-1 and TRBJ1-2, with unresolved D. CDR1 is DFQATT, CDR2 SNEGSKA, per germline (reference sequence). The CDR3 totals 11 residues. Between the trimmed V and J ends, which lost 4 bases and 14 bases, there was a span of 17 bases. CDR3 in DNA: TGCAGTGCTACGGAGGGTCCGGCTAGGACCTTC. Amino acid sequence: CSATEGPARTF.

The rearrangement uses TRBV5-1 and TRBJ2-3; D unresolved. Trimming cost V 0 bases and J 6 bases, with 8 bases left between them. Germline lookup yields CDR1 SGHRS and CDR2 YFSETQ. The CDR3 consists of 13 residues. The CDR3 region is CASSLVTLDTQYF. The CDR3 DNA follows: TGCGCCAGCAGCTTGGTGACCCTGGATACGCAGTATTTT.

The gene calls are TRBV28 and TRBJ2-2; D tentatively fits TRBD1 or TRBD2 (5 bases each). Trimming shortened V by 3 bases and J by 3 bases, and 20 bases separated the two germline ends. This CDR3 has 18 amino acids. Germline V gene data show CDR1 as MDHEN and CDR2 as SYDVKM. The CDR3: CASSLGSGHSGDTGELFF. CDR3 DNA sequence: TGTGCCAGCAGTTTGGGATCAGGGCATTCCGGGGACACCGGGGAGCTGTTTTTT.

The chain links TRBV7-3 to TRBJ1-6, with D unresolved. V was trimmed by 1 base and J by 8 bases, leaving 9 bases between them. The CDR3 is 14 amino acids. Germline V CDR1 and CDR2: SGHTA, FQGTGA. CDR3 nucleotides: TGTGCCAGCAGCTTAAAGGGATCTGATTCACCCCTCCACTTT. Protein: CASSLKGSDSPLHF.

The V call is TRBV28, the J call TRBJ1-4; no clear D gene. The ends were cut back, 1 base at V and 0 bases at J, with 12 bases in the middle. In germline, CDR1 is MDHEN, CDR2 SYDVKM. The CDR3 loop spans 17 amino acids. CDR3 residues: CASSLFGSGATNEKLFF. The CDR3 DNA sequence: TGTGCCAGCAGTTTATTTGGTTCAGGAGCAACTAATGAAAAACTGTTTTTT.

J is TRBJ2-7 and V is TRBV11-2; TRBD2 is a possible D gene (6 bases). Germline assignment: CDR1 SGHAT and CDR2 FQNNGV. The CDR3 spans 13 residues. Trimming shortened V by 2 bases and J by 4 bases, and 9 bases separated the two germline ends. The CDR3 coding sequence is TGTGCCAGCAGCTTACAACTAGCTTACGAGCAGTACTTC. Its translation is CASSLQLAYEQYF.

This rearrangement joins TRBV18 to TRBJ2-3; maybe TRBD2 (6 bases). Trimming stripped 0 bases from V and 1 base from J, with 11 bases between. The CDR3 length is 16 residues. Germline lookup yields CDR1 KGHSH and CDR2 LQKENI. CDR3 region: CASSPPVAGRTDTQYF. CDR3 DNA: TGTGCCAGCTCACCACCGGTGGCGGGACGCACAGATACGCAGTATTTT.

This chain joins TRBV12-5 and TRBJ2-7, with D perhaps TRBD2 (5 bases). The CDR3 contains 15 residues. Germline lookup yields CDR1 LGHNT and CDR2 FRNRAP. V lost 0 bases to trimming and J lost 2 bases, with 11 bases between them. CDR3: CASGLVVARTYEQYF. CDR3 in DNA: TGTGCTAGTGGTTTGGTAGTAGCGCGGACCTACGAGCAGTACTTC.

The chain couples TRBV19 to TRBJ1-1; D perhaps matches TRBD1 (5 bases). CDR1 and CDR2 (germline): LNHDA, SQIVND (reference sequence). V was shortened by 3 bases and J by 10 bases, with 12 bases between the two germline ends. The CDR3 is made up of 12 amino acids. In DNA form, the CDR3 reads TGTGCCAGTAGTATTGGGGGGTTCGGAGCTTTCTTT. This encodes CASSIGGFGAFF.

CDR3 region: CASSSSGANKNIQYF. The CDR3, as DNA: TGTGCCAGCAGTTCCAGTGGGGCCAACAAAAACATTCAGTACTTC. The J gene is TRBJ2-4, the V gene TRBV28, with a weak D call TRBD1 (5 bases). V dropped 4 bases and J dropped 3 bases, with 13 bases sitting between them. CDR1 and CDR2 from the germline V gene are MDHEN and SYDVKM. This CDR3 region has 15 residues.

This chain uses TRBV28 with TRBJ1-5, with 7 bases aligning to TRBD1. This CDR3 comprises 14 residues. Per germline, CDR1 MDHEN and CDR2 SYDVKM. V was pared by 10 bases and J by 4 bases, with 10 bases of the junction left unmatched. CDR3 nucleotide sequence: TGTGCCACTACAGGGGCGGGGAGGAATCAGCCCCAGCATTTT. This gives the protein CATTGAGRNQPQHF.

In its sample, this clone was seen a few times. V usage is TRBV14 and J usage is TRBJ1-1; 8 positions match TRBD1. The CDR3 is made up of 15 amino acids. V lost 1 base and J lost 1; bases outside the gene matches: 2. CDR1 and CDR2 (germline): SGHDN, FVKESK. The CDR3 spells CASSQGTGRNTEAFF. The CDR3 DNA reads TGTGCCAGCAGCCAAGGGACAGGGCGGAACACTGAAGCTTTCTTT.

This clone has only a few counts. This chain connects TRBV19 to TRBJ1-4; D is possibly TRBD1 (6 bases). This CDR3 contains 18 residues. Germline V gene sequence: CDR1 LNHDA, CDR2 SQIVND (reference sequence). Trimming pared 5 bases from V and 0 bases from J, leaving 19 bases between. Here the CDR3 reads CASSAPQGRMATNEKLFF. For the CDR3, the DNA is TGTGCCAGTAGTGCCCCCCAGGGGAGGATGGCAACTAATGAAAAACTGTTTTTT.

Comment on this clone: Its ends do not fully match the called genes, so a read error is possible. The chain joins TRBV7-6 to TRBJ2-5; 8 bases agree with TRBD1. This CDR3 region has 13 residues. Germline V lookup: CDR1 SGHVS, CDR2 FNYEAQ. The CDR3: CASGFTGGQTQYF. For the CDR3, the DNA is TGTGCCAGCGGCTTCACAGGGGGACAGACCCAGTACTTC.

This clone was detected only once. The chain carries TRBV7-2 and TRBJ2-2, with D uncertain. With 5 bases removed from V and 5 bases from J, the gap between germline ends came to 12 bases. CDR3 size: 14 residues. Germline-derived CDR1 and CDR2 are SGHTA and FQGNSA. CDR3 protein: CASSPVPGTGELFF. In DNA, the CDR3 is TGTGCCAGCAGCCCCGTTCCTGGGACCGGGGAGCTGTTTTTT.

The chain recombines TRBV4-3 with TRBJ1-1, with D possibly being TRBD1 (6 bases). CDR1 is LGHNA and CDR2 is YSLEER in the germline V gene. CDR3 size: 15 residues. Trimming removed 0 bases at V and 5 bases at J, with 13 bases between. The CDR3 coding sequence is TGCGCCAGCAGCCAAGAGAGGGGCAGGGGAACTGAAGCTTTCTTT. This sequence encodes CASSQERGRGTEAFF.

The chain employs TRBV2 and TRBJ2-7; 7 bases match TRBD1. The length of the CDR3 is 14 residues. J lost 5 bases, V lost 8 bases, and 12 bases had no gene match. Germline V lookup: CDR1 SNHLY, CDR2 FYNNEI. This chain's CDR3 is CASGRSGTADEQYF. CDR3 sequence (DNA): TGTGCCAGCGGAAGATCCGGGACAGCAGACGAGCAGTACTTC.

This chain joins TRBV5-1 and TRBJ1-2; TRBD1 is a possible D gene (6 bases). CDR1 and CDR2 from the germline V gene are SGHRS and YFSETQ. The germline V and J ends were trimmed by 0 bases and 2 bases, with 8 bases remaining between them. The CDR3 runs to 14 residues. The CDR3 loop is CASSLADRNYGYTF. CDR3 sequence (DNA): TGCGCCAGCAGCTTGGCCGACAGGAACTATGGCTACACCTTC.

The chain couples TRBV5-6 to TRBJ1-4; a weak D match, TRBD1 (5 bases). V dropped 4 bases and J dropped 10 bases, with 14 bases sitting between them. Germline V gene data show CDR1 as SGHDT and CDR2 as YYEEEE. The CDR3 is made up of 13 amino acids. The CDR3 region is CASSGSTQGKLFF. Here the CDR3 DNA reads TGTGCCAGCAGCGGGTCGACTCAGGGAAAACTGTTTTTT.